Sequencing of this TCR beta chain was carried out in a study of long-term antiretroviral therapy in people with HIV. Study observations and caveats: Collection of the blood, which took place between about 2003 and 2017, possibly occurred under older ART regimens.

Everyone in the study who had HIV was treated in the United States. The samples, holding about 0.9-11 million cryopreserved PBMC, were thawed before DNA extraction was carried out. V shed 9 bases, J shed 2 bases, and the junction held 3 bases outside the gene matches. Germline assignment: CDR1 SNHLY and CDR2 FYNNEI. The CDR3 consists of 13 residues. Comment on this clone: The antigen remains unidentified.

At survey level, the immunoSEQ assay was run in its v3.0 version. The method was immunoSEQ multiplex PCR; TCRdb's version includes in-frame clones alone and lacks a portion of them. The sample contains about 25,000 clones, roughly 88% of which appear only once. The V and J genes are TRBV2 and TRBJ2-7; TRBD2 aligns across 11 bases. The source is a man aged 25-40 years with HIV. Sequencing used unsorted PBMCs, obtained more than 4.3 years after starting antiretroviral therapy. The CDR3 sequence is CARGTSGTYEQYF. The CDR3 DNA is TGTGCCAGGGGGACTAGCGGAACCTACGAGCAGTACTTC.